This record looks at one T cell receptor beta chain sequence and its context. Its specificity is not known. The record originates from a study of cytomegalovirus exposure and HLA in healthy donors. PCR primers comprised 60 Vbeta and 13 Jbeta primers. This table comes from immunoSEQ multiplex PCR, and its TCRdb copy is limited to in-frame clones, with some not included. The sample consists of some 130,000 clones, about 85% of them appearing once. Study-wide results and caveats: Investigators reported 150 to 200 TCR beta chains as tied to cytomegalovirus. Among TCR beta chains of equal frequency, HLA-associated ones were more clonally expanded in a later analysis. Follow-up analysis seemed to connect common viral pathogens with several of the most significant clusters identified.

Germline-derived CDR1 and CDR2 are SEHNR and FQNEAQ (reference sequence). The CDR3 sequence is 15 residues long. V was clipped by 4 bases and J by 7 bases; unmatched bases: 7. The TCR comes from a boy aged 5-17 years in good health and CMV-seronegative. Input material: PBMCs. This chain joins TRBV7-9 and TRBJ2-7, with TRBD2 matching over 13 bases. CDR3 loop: CASSYLGLAGKEQYF. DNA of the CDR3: TGTGCCAGCAGCTACTTGGGACTAGCGGGGAAAGAGCAGTACTTC.